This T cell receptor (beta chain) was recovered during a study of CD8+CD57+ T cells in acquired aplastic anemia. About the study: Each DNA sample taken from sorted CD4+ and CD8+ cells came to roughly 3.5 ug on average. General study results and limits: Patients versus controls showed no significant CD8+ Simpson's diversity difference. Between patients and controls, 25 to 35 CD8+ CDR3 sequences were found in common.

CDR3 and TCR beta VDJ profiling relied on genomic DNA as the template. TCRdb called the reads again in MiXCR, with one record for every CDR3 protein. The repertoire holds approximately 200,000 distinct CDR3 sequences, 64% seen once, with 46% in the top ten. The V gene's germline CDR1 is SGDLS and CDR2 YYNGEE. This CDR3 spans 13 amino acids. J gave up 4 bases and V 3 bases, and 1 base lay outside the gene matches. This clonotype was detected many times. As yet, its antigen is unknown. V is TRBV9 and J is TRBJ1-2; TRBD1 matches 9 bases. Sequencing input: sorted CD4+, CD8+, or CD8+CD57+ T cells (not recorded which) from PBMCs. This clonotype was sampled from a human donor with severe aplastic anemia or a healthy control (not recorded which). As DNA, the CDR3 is TGTGCCAGCAGCGAACAGGGGGCCTATGGCTACACCTTC. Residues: CASSEQGAYGYTF.